The clone carrying this T cell receptor (beta chain) is deemed medium-sized (0.01 to 0.1%). Its target is not known. These data originate in a study of T cells in Graves' hyperthyroidism and ophthalmopathy. Study findings and constraints: Blood samples included most of the expanded thyroid clonotypes exceeding 0.001. Progression to ophthalmopathy was predicted a median of roughly 6.8 months early.

Amplification of TCR beta CDR3 regions used RNA as the template. TCR CDR3 underwent first-round RT-PCR with the HTBI primer set. TCRdb re-derived calls from the multiplex PCR reads in MiXCR, one entry per CDR3 protein. This sample has around 290,000 distinct CDR3 sequences; approximately 14% occur once, and the top ten carry 7.9%. The diagnoses drew upon clinical symptoms, serum thyroxine and TRAb, thyroid ultrasound and orbital computed tomography. V was cut by 6 bases and J by 7 bases, with 13 bases left in between. This CDR3 is 13 amino acids long. The germline gives CDR1 SGHTA, CDR2 FQGNSA. The TCR was taken from a woman between 40 and 50 years old with Graves' hyperthyroidism. This sequence joins TRBV7-2 and TRBJ1-5; no reliable D call. Sequencing used blood. The CDR3 DNA sequence: TGTGCCAGCAGTGTCGGCGGGGAACAGCCCCAGCATTTT. Translated: CASSVGGEQPQHF.